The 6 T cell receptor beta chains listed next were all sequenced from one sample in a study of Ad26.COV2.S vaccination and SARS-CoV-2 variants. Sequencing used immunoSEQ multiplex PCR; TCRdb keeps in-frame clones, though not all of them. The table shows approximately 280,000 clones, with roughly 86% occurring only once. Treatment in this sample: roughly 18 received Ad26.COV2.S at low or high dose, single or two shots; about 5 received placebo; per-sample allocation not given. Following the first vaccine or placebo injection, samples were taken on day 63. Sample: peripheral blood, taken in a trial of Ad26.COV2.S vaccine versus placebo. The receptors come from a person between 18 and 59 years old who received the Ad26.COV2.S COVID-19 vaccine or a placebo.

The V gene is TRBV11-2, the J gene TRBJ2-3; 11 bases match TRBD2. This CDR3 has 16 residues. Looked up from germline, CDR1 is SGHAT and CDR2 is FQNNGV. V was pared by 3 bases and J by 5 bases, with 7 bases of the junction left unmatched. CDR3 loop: CASSLGLAGGGDTQYF. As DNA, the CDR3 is TGTGCCAGCAGCTTGGGGCTAGCGGGAGGTGGAGATACGCAGTATTTT.

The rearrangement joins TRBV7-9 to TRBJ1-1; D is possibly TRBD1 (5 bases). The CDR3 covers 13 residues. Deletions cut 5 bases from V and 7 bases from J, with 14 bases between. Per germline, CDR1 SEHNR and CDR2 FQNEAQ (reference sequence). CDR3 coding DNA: TGTGCCAGCAGCGCTTCGGGGGTTCTTGAAGCTTTCTTT. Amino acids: CASSASGVLEAFF.

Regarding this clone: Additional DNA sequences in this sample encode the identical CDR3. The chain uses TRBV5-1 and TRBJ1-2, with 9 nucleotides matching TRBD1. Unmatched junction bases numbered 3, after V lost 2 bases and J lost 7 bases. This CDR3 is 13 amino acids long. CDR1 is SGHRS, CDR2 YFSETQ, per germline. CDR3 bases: TGCGCCAGCAGCTTCGGACAGGGGCTTGGCTACACCTTC. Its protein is CASSFGQGLGYTF.

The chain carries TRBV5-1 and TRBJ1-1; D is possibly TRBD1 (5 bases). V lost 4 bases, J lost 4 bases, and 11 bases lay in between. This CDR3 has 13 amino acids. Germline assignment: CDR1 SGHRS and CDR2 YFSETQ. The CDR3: CASSLQEGTEAFF. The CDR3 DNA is TGCGCCAGCAGCCTACAGGAGGGCACTGAAGCTTTCTTT.

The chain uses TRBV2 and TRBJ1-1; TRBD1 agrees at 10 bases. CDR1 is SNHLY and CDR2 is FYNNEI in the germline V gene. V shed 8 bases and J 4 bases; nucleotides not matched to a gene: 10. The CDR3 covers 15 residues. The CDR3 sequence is CASHRTGGRGTEAFF. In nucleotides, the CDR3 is TGTGCCAGCCATCGGACAGGGGGAAGAGGCACTGAAGCTTTCTTT.

CDR3 in amino acids: CASSSLYAGRLYGYTF. CDR3 in DNA: TGTGCCAGCAGCTCATTATACGCAGGCCGACTCTATGGCTACACCTTC. This sequence joins TRBV5-6 and TRBJ1-2; no firm D call. Germline V CDR1 and CDR2: SGHDT, YYEEEE. Trimming took 3 bases from V and 4 from J, leaving 19 bases between them. CDR3 size: 16 residues.